The TCR beta chain under discussion was sequenced for a study of blood T cell repertoires in COVID-19. The V gene end was trimmed by 6 bases and the J gene end by 4 bases; junction bases not matched to a gene: 11. CDR3 size: 15 residues. CDR1 and CDR2 (germline): MNHEY, SVGAGI. Profiled with immunoSEQ multiplex PCR; TCRdb holds only in-frame clones, not every one. This sample has tens of thousands of clones; 86% occur once, and the top ten carry 1% to 1.5%. The receptor's source is a man aged 55 to 70 with acute or convalescent COVID-19. The chain employs TRBV6-5 and TRBJ2-5; 7 nucleotides align to TRBD1. Material for sequencing was peripheral blood. The CDR3 nucleotides are TGTGCCAGCAGCTACCGGGGACAGCCTAGAGAGACCCAGTACTTC. It translates to CASSYRGQPRETQYF.